This is a list of T cell receptor beta chains from one sample in a study of radiotherapy plus CTLA-4 blockade in lung cancer. Some clones are missing from TCRdb's copy, which holds only in-frame ones; the method was immunoSEQ multiplex PCR. The data contain about 38,000 clones, approximately 86% of them seen just once; the ten biggest clones take up roughly 22%. The starting material was peripheral blood, obtained from a patient treated with radiotherapy plus ipilimumab. All receptors derive from a human donor with non-small cell lung cancer whose response to radiotherapy plus ipilimumab could not be evaluated. Each CDR3 is given with its conserved first and last residue. D genes are given only for firm matches. Part of the rows lack a size; the others show once, few, many or a class for expanded clones.

J gene,V gene,clone size,D gene,CDR3 protein,CDR3 DNA
TRBJ1-5,TRBV28,-,-,CASSPGQPQHF,TGTGCCAGCAGCCCCGGGCAGCCCCAGCATTTT
TRBJ2-7,TRBV5-1,-,-,CASRSGFGEQYF,TGCGCCAGCAGATCAGGGTTCGGCGAGCAGTACTTC
TRBJ2-7,TRBV28,-,-,CASSPIINRDTEQYF,TGTGCCAGCAGTCCCATTATCAACCGGGACACTGAGCAGTACTTC
TRBJ2-1,TRBV7-2,-,-,CASSLSSEQFF,TGTGCCAGCAGCTTATCGTCTGAGCAGTTCTTC
TRBJ2-2,TRBV2,-,-,CASSLSNTGELFF,TGTGCCAGCAGCCTTTCGAACACCGGGGAGCTGTTTTTT
TRBJ2-2,TRBV5-1,-,TRBD2,CASSIAGGDTGELFF,TGCGCCAGCAGCATAGCGGGGGGCGACACCGGGGAGCTGTTTTTT
TRBJ2-7,TRBV29-1,-,-,CSVEGQLHEQYF,TGCAGCGTTGAAGGTCAGTTGCACGAGCAGTACTTC
TRBJ1-1,TRBV29-1,-,TRBD1,CSVEGRTGANTEAFF,TGCAGCGTTGAGGGGAGGACAGGGGCTAACACTGAAGCTTTCTTT
TRBJ2-1,TRBV2,-,TRBD2,CASRARGGRVNEQFF,TGTGCCAGCAGAGCCAGGGGCGGGAGGGTAAATGAGCAGTTCTTC
TRBJ1-4,TRBV4-3,-,TRBD1,CASSRGTAKNEKLFF,TGCGCCAGCAGCCGGGGGACAGCGAAAAATGAAAAACTGTTTTTT
TRBJ1-1,TRBV4-1,-,-,CASSLRIRQDLNTEAFF,TGCGCCAGCAGCCTTAGGATCAGACAGGACTTGAACACTGAAGCTTTCTTT
TRBJ2-1,TRBV6-1,-,TRBD2,CASRGLDYNEQFF,TGTGCCAGCAGGGGACTAGATTACAATGAGCAGTTCTTC
TRBJ2-7,TRBV9,few,TRBD2,CASRPGLGAPEQYF,TGTGCCAGCAGACCGGGACTAGGGGCTCCCGAGCAGTACTTC
TRBJ1-2,TRBV28,-,TRBD1,CASSQTGNYGYTF,TGTGCCAGCAGTCAGACAGGGAACTATGGCTACACCTTC
TRBJ2-7,TRBV4-1,-,-,CASSQYRDYEQYF,TGCGCCAGCAGCCAGTACCGGGACTACGAGCAGTACTTC
TRBJ1-2,TRBV27,-,-,CASTSGGALNYGYTF,TGTGCCAGCACCTCGGGGGGGGCCTTGAACTATGGCTACACCTTC
TRBJ2-5,TRBV6-1,once,-,CASRPDRGLLGTQYF,TGTGCCAGCAGACCCGACAGGGGACTACTGGGGACCCAGTACTTC
TRBJ2-7,TRBV29-1,-,-,CSVEEGLGYEQYF,TGCAGCGTTGAAGAGGGGCTTGGCTACGAGCAGTACTTC
TRBJ2-1,TRBV5-4,-,TRBD1,CASSQGQGNEQFF,TGTGCCAGCAGCCAGGGACAGGGCAATGAGCAGTTCTTC
TRBJ2-7,TRBV28,once,-,CASSFTGDEQYF,TGTGCCAGCAGTTTTACCGGGGACGAGCAGTACTTC
TRBJ2-7,TRBV2,few,-,CASSPELGGLNEQYF,TGTGCCAGCAGTCCCGAACTCGGGGGGCTGAACGAGCAGTACTTC
TRBJ1-6,TRBV28,-,TRBD1,CASSLTGGYSPLHF,TGTGCCAGCAGTCTTACAGGGGGTTATTCACCCCTCCACTTT
TRBJ1-5,TRBV7-9,-,-,CASSFEGRSNQPQHF,TGTGCCAGCAGCTTCGAGGGCCGGAGCAATCAGCCCCAGCATTTT
TRBJ1-1,TRBV5-1,-,-,CASSSRTGGTPFF,TGCGCCAGCAGCTCGCGTACGGGGGGGACTCCTTTCTTT
TRBJ2-2,TRBV19,-,-,CASSPSGNTGELFF,TGTGCCAGTAGTCCCTCAGGGAACACCGGGGAGCTGTTTTTT
TRBJ2-1,TRBV7-8,-,-,CASSSSYEQFF,TGTGCCAGCAGCTCCAGTTATGAGCAGTTCTTC
TRBJ2-5,TRBV6-1,-,TRBD1,CASSPRDRAQETQYF,TGTGCCAGCAGTCCCCGGGACAGGGCACAAGAGACCCAGTACTTC
TRBJ2-5,TRBV29-1,-,TRBD2,CSVGAGGPETQYF,TGCAGCGTTGGGGCGGGAGGGCCAGAGACCCAGTACTTC
TRBJ2-3,TRBV28,few,-,CASSFRQKFTDTQYF,TGTGCCAGCAGTTTTAGACAGAAGTTCACAGATACGCAGTATTTT
TRBJ2-2,TRBV7-6,-,-,CASSLVRPELLTGELFF,TGTGCCAGCAGCTTAGTGCGTCCCGAACTATTGACCGGGGAGCTGTTTTTT
TRBJ2-4,TRBV7-8,-,TRBD2,CASTLPRGAVLRVAKNIQYF,TGTGCCAGCACCCTACCGCGGGGGGCGGTCTTGCGGGTGGCCAAAAACATTCAGTACTTC
TRBJ1-1,TRBV5-1,-,-,CASSLRQGYTEAFF,TGCGCCAGCAGCTTGAGGCAGGGTTACACTGAAGCTTTCTTT
TRBJ2-5,TRBV7-8,-,-,CASSFPAGWETQYF,TGTGCCAGCAGCTTTCCAGCGGGCTGGGAGACCCAGTACTTC
TRBJ2-5,TRBV4-2,-,-,CASSQDLLSQETQYF,TGTGCCAGCAGCCAAGATCTACTATCCCAAGAGACCCAGTACTTC
TRBJ2-7,TRBV27,-,-,CASSFSTSYEQYF,TGTGCCAGCAGTTTTAGCACCTCCTACGAGCAGTACTTC
TRBJ1-2,TRBV6-5,once,TRBD1,CASSYSGGTGVRLHF,TGTGCCAGCAGTTACTCAGGCGGGACAGGCGTGCGGCTCCACTTC
TRBJ2-7,TRBV2,-,TRBD1,CASRGTGGSYEQYF,TGTGCCAGCAGGGGGACAGGGGGTTCCTACGAGCAGTACTTC
TRBJ2-3,TRBV4-2,-,-,CASSQATGRVDTQYF,TGTGCCAGCAGCCAAGCCACAGGGAGAGTTGATACGCAGTATTTT
TRBJ2-3,TRBV28,-,-,CASSSGYAGGQYF,TGTGCCAGCAGCTCGGGATACGCCGGTGGGCAGTATTTT
TRBJ2-1,TRBV2,-,-,CASSERVRLNEQFF,TGTGCCAGCAGTGAACGGGTTAGATTGAATGAGCAGTTCTTC
TRBJ2-1,TRBV5-4,-,TRBD1,CAATLPGQVYLNEQFF,TGTGCCGCTACCCTCCCGGGACAGGTCTATCTGAATGAGCAGTTCTTC
TRBJ2-1,TRBV15,-,TRBD2,CATSRGTSGGDEQFF,TGTGCCACCAGCAGAGGCACTAGCGGGGGCGATGAGCAGTTCTTC
TRBJ2-7,TRBV6-5,-,-,CASSYQMESGTYEQYF,TGTGCCAGCAGTTACCAAATGGAGAGCGGCACCTACGAGCAGTACTTC
TRBJ2-7,TRBV6-5,-,-,CASSYGEGRTYEQYF,TGTGCCAGCAGTTACGGCGAGGGGAGGACCTACGAGCAGTACTTC
TRBJ2-7,TRBV4-2,-,-,CASSQEIIYEQYF,TGTGCCAGCAGCCAGGAGATAATTTACGAGCAGTACTTC
TRBJ2-3,TRBV15,-,TRBD1,CATSRDWDRSPDTQYF,TGTGCCACCAGCAGAGATTGGGACAGGAGTCCCGATACGCAGTATTTT
TRBJ2-7,TRBV29-1,-,-,CSVEVSSGSAGQYF,TGCAGCGTTGAGGTGTCGTCCGGCAGCGCGGGGCAGTACTTC
TRBJ1-3,TRBV5-5,-,-,CASSLPPRGGISGNTIYF,TGTGCCAGCAGTTTACCCCCCCGGGGAGGCATCTCTGGAAACACCATATATTTT
TRBJ2-5,TRBV19,-,TRBD1,CASSMTGGLETQYF,TGTGCCAGTAGCATGACAGGGGGCCTAGAGACCCAGTACTTC
TRBJ2-7,TRBV5-4,-,TRBD1,CASSSRKGAYDEQYF,TGTGCCAGCAGCTCCCGGAAGGGGGCATACGATGAGCAGTACTTC
TRBJ2-2,TRBV5-1,few,-,CASSLVGGHTGELFF,TGCGCCAGCAGCTTGGTGGGGGGTCACACCGGGGAGCTGTTTTTT
TRBJ2-7,TRBV5-4,-,TRBD2,CASSLGQGTSEQYF,TGTGCCAGCAGCTTGGGCCAGGGGACTAGCGAGCAGTACTTC
TRBJ2-1,TRBV7-9,once,TRBD2,CASFLSPASGGINEQFF,TGTGCCAGCTTCCTTTCCCCTGCTAGCGGGGGCATCAATGAGCAGTTCTTC
TRBJ2-5,TRBV18,-,TRBD1,CASSRTGGRETQYF,TGTGCCAGCTCTCGGACAGGGGGAAGGGAGACCCAGTACTTC